The 22 T cell receptor beta chains in this list originate from one sample, sequenced in a study of shared clonotypes between healthy human individuals. The repertoire was sequenced with immunoSEQ multiplex PCR; TCRdb's copy has only in-frame clones and lacks some. The sample records 1.5 million to 1.9 million clones, 95% to 99% being singletons. The sequenced material came from naive CD4+ T cells sorted from blood. The sample's subset: CD45RA+ positively selected. Receptors originate from a man aged 25 to 40 in good health.

The chain carries TRBV7-8 and TRBJ2-2, with TRBD2 matching over 10 bases. After removal of 2 bases from V and 4 bases from J, the junction contained 4 bases not matched to a gene. Germline CDR1 reads SGHVS; CDR2 reads FQNEAQ. This CDR3 contains 16 residues. The CDR3 DNA follows: TGTGCCAGCAGCTTAAGGCTAGCGGGAGTCACCGGGGAGCTGTTTTTT. The encoded protein is CASSLRLAGVTGELFF. Combining the CDR3 with reference TRBV7-8 and TRBJ2-2 gives the whole variable domain GAGVSQSPRYKVAKRGQDVALRCDPISGHVSLFWYQQALGQGPEFLTYFQNEAQLDKSGLPSDRFFAERPEGSVSTLKIQRTQQEDSAVYLCASSLRLAGVTGELFFGEGSRLTVL.

The J gene is TRBJ1-5, the V gene TRBV4-1; possibly TRBD1 for D (5 bases). The CDR3 has 15 residues. The V end lost 1 base, the J end lost 0 bases, and 7 bases lay between the germline ends. Germline V gene lookup returns CDR1 MGHRA and CDR2 YSYEKL. DNA for the CDR3: TGCGCCAGCAGCCAAGCAGGGTATAGCAATCAGCCCCAGCATTTT. This encodes CASSQAGYSNQPQHF.

The rearrangement joins TRBV19 to TRBJ2-2, with D uncertain. V lost 0 bases to trimming and J lost 4 bases, with 9 bases between them. The CDR3 covers 15 residues. The germline gives CDR1 LNHDA, CDR2 SQIVND (reference sequence). This CDR3 is CASSIEGPSTGELFF. The CDR3 nucleotides are TGTGCCAGTAGTATAGAGGGCCCGTCCACCGGGGAGCTGTTTTTT.

Comments on this clone: The sample carries other DNA sequences with the same CDR3. This sequence joins TRBV7-2 and TRBJ2-1; D is perhaps TRBD1 or TRBD2 (5 bases each). Germline CDR1 reads SGHTA; CDR2 reads FQGNSA. This CDR3 is built from 14 residues. Trimming left V 3 bases short and J 4 bases short, with 10 bases between. The CDR3 reads CASSLGTAYNEQFF. For the CDR3, the DNA is TGTGCCAGCAGCTTGGGGACCGCTTACAATGAGCAGTTCTTC.

This chain connects TRBV6-6 to TRBJ2-7; TRBD2 matches 9 bases. Germline V gives CDR1 MNHNY, CDR2 SVGAGI (reference sequence). The CDR3 length is 14 residues. V lost 0 bases and J lost 5; bases outside the gene matches: 2. In DNA, the CDR3 is TGTGCCAGCAGTTACTCTGGGACTAGCCACGAGCAGTACTTC. It translates to CASSYSGTSHEQYF.

On this clone itself: The sample carries other DNA sequences with the same CDR3. The J gene is TRBJ2-3, the V gene TRBV4-3, with 10 bases that match TRBD2. Trimming cost V 1 base and J 1 base; bases outside gene matches: 2. The V gene's germline CDR1 is LGHNA and CDR2 YSLEER. The CDR3 length is 16 residues. DNA of the CDR3: TGCGCCAGCAGCCAAGGGACTAGCGGACGCACAGATACGCAGTATTTT. It yields the protein CASSQGTSGRTDTQYF.

Note on this clone: Within the sample, other DNA sequences also encode this same CDR3. V and J are TRBV25-1 and TRBJ2-7; D is unresolved. Germline CDR1 and CDR2: MGHDK and SYGVNS. Trimming took off 3 bases at V and 4 bases at J, with 4 bases between the two ends. This CDR3 has 11 residues. As DNA, the CDR3 is TGTGCCAGCAGTGATGTGTACGAGCAGTACTTC. Protein sequence: CASSDVYEQYF.

The rearrangement joins TRBV29-1 to TRBJ1-1, with a weak D call TRBD1 (6 bases). Per the germline V gene, CDR1 is SQVTM and CDR2 is ANQGSEA. V was clipped by 4 bases and J by 4 bases, with 16 bases between them. This CDR3 has 14 amino acids. The CDR3 bases are TGCAGCGTTGCAAACAGGGTACCCAGCACTGAAGCTTTCTTT. Its protein product is CSVANRVPSTEAFF.

V usage is TRBV5-5 and J usage is TRBJ2-5; a possible D gene is TRBD2 (5 bases). Trimming left V 3 bases short and J 1 base short, with 10 bases between. The CDR3 consists of 14 residues. The germline V gene has CDR1 SGHKS and CDR2 YYEKEE (reference sequence). CDR3 nucleotide sequence: TGTGCCAGCAGCTCTGGACTCGGCCAAGAGACCCAGTACTTC. Amino acids: CASSSGLGQETQYF.

The chain employs TRBV6-5 and TRBJ2-7; a weak D match, TRBD2 (6 bases). This CDR3 contains 13 residues. Trimming removed 10 bases at V and 1 base at J, with 14 bases between. Germline V lookup: CDR1 MNHEY, CDR2 SVGAGI. The CDR3 loop is CATTGGSSYEQYF. CDR3 nucleotides: TGTGCCACCACCGGAGGGTCGTCCTACGAGCAGTACTTC.

As for this clone: The junction departs from germline at one end; a sequencing error may be responsible. The rearrangement links TRBV13 to TRBJ2-1, with D possibly being TRBD2 (7 bases). Looked up from germline, CDR1 is PRHDT and CDR2 is FYEKMQ (reference sequence). This CDR3 has 16 amino acids. In nucleotides, the CDR3 is TGTGCCAGCAGCCTAGGGGGGGGCCCCACCTACAATGAGCAGTTCTTC. As protein: CASSLGGGPTYNEQFF.

A word on this clone: Other nucleotide sequences in the sample specify the same CDR3. This sequence joins TRBV15 and TRBJ1-1; D uncertain. Germline V gives CDR1 LNHNV, CDR2 YYDKDF (reference sequence). The CDR3 length is 15 residues. V lost 1 base, J lost 0 bases, and 9 bases lay in between. CDR3: CATSRVGGLNTEAFF. Written as DNA, the CDR3 is TGTGCCACCAGCAGAGTAGGCGGATTGAACACTGAAGCTTTCTTT.

Concerning this clone itself: Other DNA sequences from this sample encode an identical CDR3 as well. The chain carries TRBV7-9 and TRBJ2-7; D is undetermined. V shed 8 bases and J shed 0 bases, with 11 bases lying between them. Germline V lookup: CDR1 SEHNR, CDR2 FQNEAQ (reference sequence). This CDR3 has 13 amino acids. CDR3 region: CASGPSGSYEQYF. CDR3 DNA: TGTGCCAGCGGACCCTCTGGCTCCTACGAGCAGTACTTC.

In the case of this clone: Other nucleotide sequences in the sample specify the same CDR3. This chain uses TRBV28 with TRBJ1-2; weak D call: TRBD1 (6 bases). The V end lost 6 bases, the J end lost 4 bases, and 15 bases lay between the germline ends. The CDR3 is 14 residues long. Germline V gene lookup returns CDR1 MDHEN and CDR2 SYDVKM. CDR3 protein: CASSIPGQGYGYTF. CDR3 DNA: TGTGCCAGCAGCATTCCGGGACAAGGCTATGGCTACACCTTC.

The chain is built from TRBV29-1 and TRBJ2-5; no clear D. This CDR3 has 12 amino acids. The ends were cut back, 4 bases at V and 5 bases at J, with 11 bases in the middle. The V gene's germline CDR1 is SQVTM and CDR2 ANQGSEA. In DNA, the CDR3 is TGCAGCGTTGCCGACTGGGTGGAGACCCAGTACTTC. Encoded protein: CSVADWVETQYF.

The chain links TRBV27 to TRBJ2-3, with no clear D. This CDR3 comprises 15 residues. Per germline, CDR1 MNHEY and CDR2 SMNVEV (reference sequence). V lost 5 bases and J lost 3, with 15 bases in between. The CDR3 DNA reads as TGTGCCAGCAGTCGAAACCCGAGTAGAACAGATACGCAGTATTTT. Amino acid sequence: CASSRNPSRTDTQYF.

The V gene is TRBV6-6, the J gene TRBJ2-5; the D is unclear. This CDR3 has 14 residues. Germline V CDR1 and CDR2: MNHNY, SVGAGI (reference sequence). V was clipped by 6 bases and J by 2 bases, with 13 bases between them. CDR3 nucleotide sequence: TGTGCCAGCAGCTACACTCAGTCTCAAGAGACCCAGTACTTC. It is translated as CASSYTQSQETQYF.

The J gene is TRBJ2-7, the V gene TRBV9; no reliable D call. This CDR3 has 14 amino acids. Germline V gives CDR1 SGDLS, CDR2 YYNGEE. Trimming cost V 3 bases and J 3 bases, with 13 bases left between them. CDR3 nucleotides: TGTGCCAGCAGCGCGACCAGTGAAAGCTACGAGCAGTACTTC. It encodes CASSATSESYEQYF.

The V call is TRBV28, the J call TRBJ2-7; tentatively, D is TRBD2 (6 bases). This CDR3 comprises 15 residues. The V end was cut by 5 bases, the J end by 2 bases, with 16 bases between. Looked up from germline, CDR1 is MDHEN and CDR2 is SYDVKM. The DNA for the CDR3 is TGTGCCAGCAGTCCCCAGTCAGGGAGGCCCTACGAGCAGTACTTC. The encoded protein is CASSPQSGRPYEQYF.

The gene calls are TRBV4-1 and TRBJ2-2, with 12 bases identical to TRBD2. V lost 5 bases, J lost 0 bases, and 13 bases stayed unmatched. Germline CDR1 and CDR2: MGHRA and YSYEKL. The CDR3 length is 20 residues. CDR3 residues: CASSSYTGLAGGANTGELFF. The CDR3, as DNA: TGCGCCAGCAGCTCCTACACGGGGCTAGCGGGAGGGGCGAACACCGGGGAGCTGTTTTTT.

The gene calls are TRBV5-8 and TRBJ1-1, with TRBD1 matching over 9 bases. V lost 2 bases and J lost 1; bases outside the gene matches: 9. The CDR3 runs to 17 residues. Looked up from germline, CDR1 is SGHTS and CDR2 is YDEGEE. CDR3 coding DNA: TGTGCCAGCAGCTTTAGTGTGACAGGGGGGAAGAACACTGAAGCTTTCTTT. Translating it yields CASSFSVTGGKNTEAFF. The entire variable domain, with the rest obtained from reference TRBV5-8 and TRBJ1-1, is as follows: EAGVTQSPTHLIKTRGQQATLRCSPISGHTSVYWYQQALGLGLQFLLWYDEGEERNRGNFPPRFSGRQFPNYSSELNVNALELEDSALYLCASSFSVTGGKNTEAFFGQGTRLTVV.

This chain connects TRBV9 to TRBJ1-3, with D perhaps TRBD1 (5 bases). The germline CDR1 and CDR2 sequences are SGDLS and YYNGEE. The CDR3 consists of 15 residues. Between the trimmed V and J ends, which lost 4 bases and 9 bases, there was a span of 20 bases. The CDR3 bases are TGTGCCAGCAGCCCCCAGCTTTTCGGGGCAGCCACCATATATTTT. Translated, it gives CASSPQLFGAATIYF.